The source of this TCR beta chain is a study of cytomegalovirus exposure and HLA in healthy donors (dated by TCRdb to the late 2010s). For the wider study: In an earlier analysis of some 610 of the donors, approximately 300 Gb of sequence data and 117 million unique TCR beta sequences from roughly 180 million T cells were reported. Donor age, sex, ethnicity and CMV serostatus were compiled together with the repertoire data. A separate validation cohort of about 110 different subjects was used in addition to the 666-subject first cohort. A later genetic analysis took genome-wide SNP genotypes for about 55% of the roughly 700 donors and used that subset as a discovery cohort. Roughly 5 DR-DQ haplotypes were handled as single units for association and clustering because linkage in the cohort was strong. The T cell repertoires of some 670 subjects were profiled by immunosequencing and related to cytomegalovirus serostatus. A later analysis re-examined previously published TCR beta repertoires from several hundred donors and added high-resolution HLA genotyping to investigate patterns of TCR occurrence. Rather than drawing on any new phenotypic data, the later analysis identified candidate immune exposures from TCR beta sequences and the way those sequences occurred across donors. Among the roughly 400 genotyped donors, approximately 77% belonged to the genetic ancestry cluster associated with self-reported Caucasian donors. Typing coverage varied by locus: 629-630 donors for A, B, C, DRB1 and DQB1; approximately 500 for DQA1; approximately 610 for DPA1; 400 to 480 for DPB1. An earlier analysis of approximately 580 of the donors used high-throughput TCR beta sequencing to judge whether each TCR beta V gene segment behaved as functional or pseudogenic. About 300 gigabases of sequencing data and approximately 80 million unique TCR sequences were included in an early release covering 550 to 650 HLA-typed donors. Class I and class II HLA loci were covered by the typing at four-digit resolution. High-throughput TCR immunosequencing, statistical association of individual TCRs with disease status, and machine learning were combined to predict cytomegalovirus infection status. On average, roughly 250,000 unique TCR beta nucleotide sequences were sequenced per donor among 300 to 500 genotyped donors of the cohort, with about 19% of those sequences being non-productive. The study was designed to test whether signatures of past pathogen exposure could be identified by cataloging public T cell receptors. Every discovery cohort repertoire had been produced on one sequencing platform.

The cohort comprised 666 healthy bone marrow donors. Cohort members were all nominally healthy when sampled, although unrecorded immune exposures were likely present. The donor tested CMV seronegative, placing the donor among the 300 to 450 seronegative members of the cohort. A peripheral blood sample was collected from each donor, and TCR beta sequencing was performed on peripheral blood mononuclear cells. Genomic DNA was extracted from the blood cell samples with the Qiagen DNeasy Blood Extraction Kit. On this clone: Its antigen is unknown. Base qualities were left out, and no much larger clone turns up one base away.

Measured from the cysteine to the phenylalanine, the CDR3 is 17 residues long. The kept DNA is CDR3 alone, 51 bases in frame from the first base. The germline V gene gives CDR1 as MDHEN and CDR2 as SYDVKM. After removal of 5 bases from V and 7 bases from J, the junction retains 17 bases not matched to a gene. Libraries were made using the immunoSEQ multiplex PCR assay. For the multiplex PCR, a mixture combining 60 forward primers for TCR Vbeta segments and 13 reverse primers for TCR Jbeta segments was used. Amplification of the CDR3 region of rearranged TCR beta genes was performed with a multiplex PCR assay on genomic DNA. The amplified TCR beta libraries were sequenced on the Illumina HiSeq System as 87-base-pair reads. The source study handled its data this way. A later analysis counted tens of millions of unique TCR beta chains across the 500 to 850 repertoires, and some 11 million of these chains were shared by at least two donors. A nearest-neighbor algorithm error-corrected the raw reads and collapsed the reads into unique sequences, merging closely related sequences to remove PCR and sequencing errors. Alignment of CDR3 sequences to IMGT reference sequences was used to assign V, D and J gene segments. For a sequence to be retained, a match of at least six nucleotides to both a V gene segment and a J gene segment was required. A rearrangement was called productive if the CDR3 had no stop codons and remained in frame with V and J, and every other rearrangement was called non-productive. CDR3 was defined according to IMGT convention as the region running from the second conserved V-encoded cysteine to the conserved J-encoded phenylalanine. The earlier analysis of about 500 of the donors excluded sequences that lacked an unambiguous match to a single V gene segment. An earlier analysis of a few hundred of the donors called V segments functional above 56.7% productive rearrangements and segregating when the between-donor standard deviation exceeded 5%. To diagnose cytomegalovirus status from the catalog of TCR beta chain sequences, a statistical classification framework was built. In a later analysis, V and J genes were assigned by comparing TCR nucleotide sequences against IMGT/GENE-DB human TR gene sequences. Using the TCRdist pipeline, a later analysis assigned CDR3 sequences along with most-parsimonious VDJ recombination scenarios. In a later analysis, each TCR beta chain was defined by its CDR3 amino acid sequence together with its V-gene family, and reads lacking a unique V-gene family were excluded. To address suspected cross-contamination and a sequencing artifact, a later analysis removed 450 to 700 highly shared, low-generation-probability nucleotide sequences. In a later analysis, a clonal expansion index for each public chain was calculated from normalized within-repertoire ranks of inferred template counts. Generation probabilities in a later analysis came from a VDJ recombination model fitted to out-of-frame rearrangements, and those results were checked against IGoR. In a later analysis, hypergeometric tests were used to score TCR-TCR, TCR-HLA and TCR-CMV co-occurrence, with a repertoire-size bias correction applied to TCR pairs. To estimate false discovery rates, a later analysis permuted the HLA or CMV assignments 20 times. In a later analysis, co-occurring TCRs were grouped using DBSCAN, and TCRdist sequence similarity was added for clustering within HLA-allele-positive subsets. Co-occurrence clustering excluded repertoires with fewer than 30,000 or more than 120,000 public chains, plus five with anomalous nucleotide sharing. TCRdb provides this immuneACCESS table in a form limited to in-frame rearrangements. Some clones are lacking; in checked studies, under half of them reflect an unresolved V gene, and why the rest are absent is not known. V and J calls plus clone size are reproduced from that table; the DNA served to infer D and trimming. The sample has roughly 150,000 clones on record, around 81% of them singletons. Jointly, the top ten make up 1.5% to 1.7% of the sample.

Findings and caveats that apply to the study as a whole: In vitro tests confirmed that a few of the cytomegalovirus-associated TCR beta chains recognize cytomegalovirus antigens. In a later analysis, 16,951 TCR beta sequences were associated with specific HLA alleles at a false discovery rate of 0.05. A later genetic analysis reported fewer N-insertions in productive TCRs among donors in an Asian-associated ancestry cluster than the roughly 700-donor mean. Across donors, most TCR sequences were observed very rarely, whereas some public TCRs were present in many individuals. The only immune exposure information available for the cohort was CMV serostatus. According to the authors, the approach could potentially be generalized to other disease states and immunological phenotypes. Some IMGT-functional V segments, including TRBV6-2 and TRBV6-3, could not be distinguished by the 87-base-pair reads and were therefore excluded. Roughly 17 rarely observed V segments, including chromosome 9 orphons, were excluded from the earlier analysis of a few hundred of the donors because counts were too low. Presence/absence analyses assumed roughly uniform sequencing depth across donors, an assumption that may not hold. Strong co-occurrence of HLA alleles, especially DR and DQ, made assigning TCR associations to individual alleles difficult. In an earlier analysis of around 500 of the donors, most TCR beta V segments appeared in productive rearrangements about 90% or about 30% of the time, broadly matching IMGT annotations. In both the original and validation cohorts, the classifier was reported to diagnose cytomegalovirus status with high specificity and sensitivity. According to a later analysis, parvovirus B19, influenza, CMV and Epstein-Barr virus appeared linked to several top co-occurrence clusters. Linkage disequilibrium might explain the correlated functional status among segregating V segments, but an unknown experimental factor could not be ruled out. A further reported finding was that TCR beta sequences accurately predicted the HLA-A and HLA-B alleles for most subjects in the first cohort. In a later analysis, most CMV-associated TCR beta chains were found to appear HLA-restricted, with HLA associations seemingly driven largely by CMV exposure. In a later analysis, the rate of TCR association differed among HLA loci, with DRB1 alleles having the most associated TCRs and HLA-C alleles having the fewest. In a later analysis, HLA-associated TCR beta chains showed more clonal expansion and lower generation probabilities than non-associated chains that were equally common. An association between a missense DCLRE1C variant and V-gene and J-gene trimming of TCR beta chains was found in a later genetic analysis and replicated in an independent cohort. Only TCR beta chains were sequenced in this cohort, and the absence of alpha or paired-chain data limited detectable features. Because some donors lacked HLA typing at each locus, the association tests relied only on the typed subset. The sequencing pipeline was judged likely to have produced a cluster of highly shared sequence variants as a technical artifact. A total of 150 or so TCR beta chains were listed by the study as associated with cytomegalovirus.

Specimen: PBMCs. The chain couples TRBV28 to TRBJ2-4; TRBD2 lines up with 7 middle nucleotides. The source is a man aged 35 to 55 in good health and CMV-seronegative. The CDR3 protein: CASSTLFIGLEPNIQYF. Read as DNA, the sequence is TGTGCCAGCAGTACCCTCTTTATCGGACTAGAGCCTAACATTCAGTACTTC.